In this sample, the clone carrying this T cell receptor beta chain turned up a few times. Its target is not known. The sample is drawn from a study of T cells in Graves' hyperthyroidism and ophthalmopathy. Findings and limits, study-wide: Patients with ophthalmopathy were separated from those with stable hyperthyroidism by a 13 V-J model. Blood held most thyroid clonotypes expanded above 0.001 frequency.

The study excluded patients with uncontrolled infection, other autoimmune disease, pregnancy or lactation. PBMCs were collected from a 10 ml volume of fresh peripheral blood. Researchers took RNA transcripts and amplified the TCR beta CDR3 regions from them. The TCR CDR3 first-round RT-PCR relied on the HTBI primer set. From the multiplex PCR reads, TCRdb called clonotypes with MiXCR, one entry per CDR3 protein. The sample lists around 570,000 distinct CDR3 sequences; around 20% were seen once. The CDR3 runs to 14 residues. The V gene end was trimmed by 5 bases and the J gene end by 5 bases; junction bases not matched to a gene: 5. Germline assignment: CDR1 SGHNT and CDR2 YENEEA.

This TCR was recovered from a man aged 35 to 55 with Graves' ophthalmopathy. The gene calls are TRBV11-3 and TRBJ2-2, with 7 bases that match TRBD2. Sequencing used blood. CDR3: CASSHGGNTGELFF. Here the CDR3 DNA reads TGTGCCAGCAGCCACGGGGGGAATACCGGGGAGCTGTTTTTT.